What follows are 13 T cell receptor beta chains derived from one specimen sequenced in a study of post-analysis software for immune sequencing data. Study-level points and caveats: Included in a set of about 5 TRBV segments more frequent in patients than controls were TRBV5-6, TRBV5-1 and TRBV20-1.

No cognate antigen is known for these TCRs. The library was made from cDNA and included unique molecular identifiers. TCRdb called the PCR reads again in MiXCR, with one record for every CDR3 protein. This table has around 440,000 distinct CDR3 sequences, 45% appearing once. The sequencing sample was made of blood. The receptors shown here come from a girl aged 5-17 years with multiple sclerosis.

V usage is TRBV20-1 and J usage is TRBJ1-2, with 11 bases aligning to TRBD1. Germline CDR1 is DFQATT and CDR2 is SNEGSKA (reference sequence). V shed 6 bases and J 6 bases; nucleotides not matched to a gene: 3. The CDR3 sequence is 12 residues long. CDR3: CSAGQGADGYTF. DNA of the CDR3: TGCAGTGCCGGACAGGGGGCGGATGGCTACACCTTC.

This clonotype turned up a few times. The chain joins TRBV9 to TRBJ1-2; D is uncertain. V dropped 0 bases and J dropped 6 bases, with 3 bases sitting between them. The CDR3 covers 11 residues. Germline V gene sequence: CDR1 SGDLS, CDR2 YYNGEE. The CDR3 DNA sequence: TGTGCCAGCAGCGTAGGGGATGGCTACACCTTC. This codes for CASSVGDGYTF.

The genes are TRBV12-3 or TRBV12-4 and TRBJ2-1, with D possibly matching TRBD1 (6 bases). Between the trimmed V and J ends, which lost 3 bases and 7 bases, there was a span of 13 bases. This CDR3 has 14 residues. CDR3 DNA sequence: TGTGCCAGCAGTTTCTGGGGGCAGAGAAATGAGCAGTTCTTC. Its protein is CASSFWGQRNEQFF.

V and J are TRBV6-5 and TRBJ2-5; possible D gene TRBD1, 6 bases. CDR1 MNHEY and CDR2 SVGAGI come from the germline V gene. This CDR3 is 15 amino acids long. The V end lost 4 bases, the J end lost 5 bases, and 17 bases lay between the germline ends. The CDR3 protein is CASSSLRTVGETQYF. CDR3 bases: TGTGCCAGCAGTTCCCTACGGACAGTCGGGGAGACCCAGTACTTC.

The sample holds a few counts of this clonotype. The rearrangement joins TRBV15 to TRBJ1-2, with D possibly being TRBD1 (5 bases). The CDR3 is 12 amino acids. The ends were cut back, 5 bases at V and 5 bases at J, with 9 bases in the middle. The germline CDR1 and CDR2 sequences are LNHNV and YYDKDF (reference sequence). CDR3 bases: TGTGCCACCAGCCGGCCAGGGTATGGCTACACCTTC. Translating gives CATSRPGYGYTF.

This clonotype was picked up a small number of times. This chain joins TRBV3-1 and TRBJ2-7; no clear D gene. This CDR3 comprises 17 residues. The germline gives CDR1 LGHDT, CDR2 YNNKEL (reference sequence). V was trimmed by 0 bases and J by 0 bases, leaving 15 bases between them. CDR3 in DNA: TGTGCCAGCAGCCAAGATTTAACAGCCAAATACTCCTACGAGCAGTACTTC. It specifies CASSQDLTAKYSYEQYF.

The CDR3 here is CASSYSRALSYEQYF. The CDR3 region has the DNA TGTGCCAGCAGTTACTCCCGGGCCCTATCCTACGAGCAGTACTTC. The chain is built from TRBV6-5 and TRBJ2-7, with D unresolved. The CDR3 sequence is 15 residues long. Looked up from germline, CDR1 is MNHEY and CDR2 is SVGAGI. V gave up 0 bases and J gave up 1 base, with 10 bases separating them.

The chain carries TRBV5-1 and TRBJ2-3; no clear D gene. CDR1 and CDR2 (germline): SGHRS, YFSETQ. The CDR3 is 13 residues long. Trimming removed 3 bases at V and 6 bases at J, with 11 bases between. The CDR3 DNA sequence: TGCGCCAGCAGCTCTAGACCTGGGGATACGCAGTATTTT. Its translation: CASSSRPGDTQYF.

The chain recombines TRBV12-3 or TRBV12-4 with TRBJ2-7; either TRBD1 or TRBD2 may fit D (5 bases each). Trimming pared 6 bases from V and 2 bases from J, leaving 17 bases between. The CDR3 spans 15 residues. CDR3 amino acids: CASSLRDGAPYEQYF. In DNA form, the CDR3 reads TGTGCCAGCAGCCTCCGGGACGGAGCCCCCTACGAGCAGTACTTC.

The rearrangement joins TRBV7-9 to TRBJ2-5; 7 bases are shared with TRBD1. The trim removed 5 bases at V and 1 base at J, leaving 7 bases unmatched. This CDR3 is 15 amino acids long. CDR1 is SEHNR, CDR2 FQNEAQ, per germline (reference sequence). CDR3 DNA sequence: TGTGCCAGCAGCGTGACGGGACAGCCCCAAGAGACCCAGTACTTC. Its protein is CASSVTGQPQETQYF.

CDR3 sequence: CASRPRLAGGGEQYF. CDR3 nucleotides: TGTGCCAGCAGGCCCAGGCTAGCGGGAGGAGGCGAGCAGTACTTC. The V call is TRBV7-2, the J call TRBJ2-4; 11 bases are a match to TRBD2. The end of the DNA aligns better with TRBJ2-7, so the J call may be wrong. Germline V CDR1 and CDR2: SGHTA, FQGNSA. This CDR3 has 15 amino acids.

This clonotype came up many times. This rearrangement joins TRBV7-9 to TRBJ1-2, with D uncertain. The germline V gene encodes CDR1 SEHNR and CDR2 FQNEAQ (reference sequence). The CDR3 consists of 13 residues. Trimming stripped 3 bases from V and 0 bases from J, with 5 bases between. CDR3 residues: CASSFFTNYGYTF. DNA of the CDR3: TGTGCCAGCAGCTTCTTCACTAACTATGGCTACACCTTC.

This clonotype was found a few times. The V call is TRBV7-9, the J call TRBJ2-4; 8 bases agree with TRBD2. The J call may be faulty, since TRBJ2-7 better matches the DNA end. The CDR3 totals 14 residues. The germline gives CDR1 SEHNR, CDR2 FQNEAQ (reference sequence). The CDR3 spells CASSLAGLVYEQYF. In nucleotides, the CDR3 is TGTGCCAGCAGCTTAGCGGGACTAGTCTACGAGCAGTACTTC.